These T cell receptor beta chains were read from a single sample in a study of T cells in Graves' hyperthyroidism and ophthalmopathy. Using its own MiXCR run on the multiplex PCR reads, TCRdb lists one record per CDR3 protein. The data contain around 580,000 distinct CDR3 sequences, 40% to 55% of them singletons. The specimen sequenced was peripheral blood or thyroid tissue (not recorded which). The source of these receptors is a young woman with Graves' hyperthyroidism. Both conserved end residues are part of each CDR3. Fields, in order: clone size, V gene, D gene, J gene, CDR3 DNA, CDR3 protein. A D gene is named only where the DNA matches it firmly. Only part of the rows carry a size: once, few, many, or a class if the clone is expanded.

size: -; V: TRBV29-1; D: -; J: TRBJ1-1; DNA: TGCAGCGGCAGAGCGTTGACTGAAGCTTTCTTT; CDR3: CSGRALTEAFF
size: many; V: TRBV9; D: -; J: TRBJ2-5; DNA: TGTGCCAGCAGCGCCAGCGGAGGAGAGACCCAGTACTTC; CDR3: CASSASGGETQYF
size: -; V: TRBV2; D: TRBD1; J: TRBJ2-1; DNA: TGTGCCAGCAGTGATAGACAGGGGGCGTATAATGAGCAGTTCTTC; CDR3: CASSDRQGAYNEQFF
size: -; V: TRBV7-3; D: -; J: TRBJ2-2; DNA: TGTGCCAGCAGCTTCATGGCGGGAGGGGAGCTGTTTTTT; CDR3: CASSFMAGGELFF
size: -; V: TRBV24-1; D: -; J: TRBJ2-2; DNA: TGTGCCACCAGTGACTTAACTAGCTCGAACACCGGGGAGCTGTTTTTT; CDR3: CATSDLTSSNTGELFF
size: few; V: TRBV7-9; D: -; J: TRBJ2-3; DNA: TGTGCCAGCAGCTCCTTGTTCGGGAGAAAAGATACGCAGTATTTT; CDR3: CASSSLFGRKDTQYF
size: -; V: TRBV11-2; D: -; J: TRBJ2-5; DNA: TGTGCCAGCAGCACCAATGGTGAGACCCAGTACTTC; CDR3: CASSTNGETQYF
size: few; V: TRBV5-1; D: TRBD2; J: TRBJ2-5; DNA: TGCGCCAGCAGCATCGTCGGCGGGAGTAAGGAGACCCAGTACTTC; CDR3: CASSIVGGSKETQYF
size: many; V: TRBV7-8; D: TRBD1; J: TRBJ1-2; DNA: TGTGCCAGCAGCCCGCGGACAGGGGTTAACTATGGCTACACCTTC; CDR3: CASSPRTGVNYGYTF
size: many; V: TRBV29-1; D: TRBD1; J: TRBJ1-2; DNA: TGCAGCGTTAGGGCAGGGGGTAATGGCTACACCTTC; CDR3: CSVRAGGNGYTF
size: -; V: TRBV27; D: TRBD1; J: TRBJ2-5; DNA: TGTGCCAGCATCTCCCTTGGGACAGCCCCAGGGACCCAGTACTTC; CDR3: CASISLGTAPGTQYF
size: -; V: TRBV29-1; D: -; J: TRBJ1-2; DNA: TGCAGCGTTGAAGACCCGAACAACTATGGCTACACCTTC; CDR3: CSVEDPNNYGYTF
size: -; V: TRBV2; D: -; J: TRBJ1-4; DNA: TGTGCCACAACCCCGGGGAGGGAGGAGGAAAAACTGCTTTTT; CDR3: CATTPGREEEKLLF
size: -; V: TRBV11-3; D: TRBD2; J: TRBJ2-2; DNA: TGTGCCAGCAGCCTGTACTCCGGGACTAGCGGGACCCGGGAGCTGTTTTTT; CDR3: CASSLYSGTSGTRELFF
size: few; V: TRBV11-3; D: -; J: TRBJ2-3; DNA: TGTGCCAGCAGCTTAGCGGACAGCAGCACAGATACGCAGTATTTT; CDR3: CASSLADSSTDTQYF
size: -; V: TRBV7-8; D: -; J: TRBJ1-5; DNA: TGTGCCAGCAGCGACCCGGGACTAGCGGGAGGTACCGGGGAATCACCCCAGCATTTT; CDR3: CASSDPGLAGGTGESPQHF
size: many; V: TRBV14; D: TRBD1; J: TRBJ2-7; DNA: TGTGCCAGCAGCCCCCCCCCGGGACAGGGGGGTTACGAGCAGTACTTC; CDR3: CASSPPPGQGGYEQYF
size: -; V: TRBV18; D: -; J: TRBJ1-5; DNA: TGCGCCAGCCCACCAACCCTCGGGGGCAACCAGCCCCAGCATTTT; CDR3: CASPPTLGGNQPQHF
size: -; V: TRBV12-5; D: -; J: TRBJ2-5; DNA: TGTGCTAGTGGTTTGGCGGTTGTGCGGGACGGGGAAGAGACCCAGTACTTC; CDR3: CASGLAVVRDGEETQYF
size: -; V: TRBV7-3; D: TRBD2; J: TRBJ2-1; DNA: TGTGCCAGCAGCCTGCCCTGGACTAGCGGGAGAACGAATGAGCAGTTCTTC; CDR3: CASSLPWTSGRTNEQFF
size: -; V: TRBV20-1; D: -; J: TRBJ2-3; DNA: TGCAGTGCCGTAGCGTACGATACGCAGTATTTT; CDR3: CSAVAYDTQYF
size: once; V: TRBV7-3; D: TRBD2; J: TRBJ2-1; DNA: TGTGCCTCGGGACTAGCCCCCAATAATGAGCAGTTCTTC; CDR3: CASGLAPNNEQFF
size: -; V: TRBV15; D: -; J: TRBJ1-3; DNA: TGTGCCACCAGCAGAGATGAGTACACCATATATTTT; CDR3: CATSRDEYTIYF
size: many; V: TRBV7-2; D: -; J: TRBJ2-5; DNA: TGTGCCAGCAGCTTGATGGGGGCAGCTAGAGAGACCCAGTACTTC; CDR3: CASSLMGAARETQYF
size: -; V: TRBV7-9; D: TRBD2; J: TRBJ2-7; DNA: TGTGCCAGCAGACCCTATAGCGGGCTCTACGAGCAGTACTTC; CDR3: CASRPYSGLYEQYF
size: many; V: TRBV25-1; D: -; J: TRBJ1-2; DNA: TGTGCCAGCAGTGAAGTAGGGCTCCCGAGCTATGGCTACACCTTC; CDR3: CASSEVGLPSYGYTF
size: many; V: TRBV4-2; D: -; J: TRBJ1-5; DNA: TGTGCCAGCAGCCAAGAAAGACTCCAGGGGAGCAATCAGCCCCAGCATTTT; CDR3: CASSQERLQGSNQPQHF
size: -; V: TRBV19; D: TRBD2; J: TRBJ2-5; DNA: TGTGCCAGTAGTATAACGGGACTAGCGGGAGGGTCTGGTGAGACCCAGTACTTC; CDR3: CASSITGLAGGSGETQYF
size: many; V: TRBV2; D: TRBD2; J: TRBJ2-7; DNA: TGTGCCAGCAGGGATAGGTTAGCGGGATTCTCCTACGAGCAGTACTTC; CDR3: CASRDRLAGFSYEQYF
size: -; V: TRBV2; D: TRBD2; J: TRBJ2-7; DNA: TGTGCCAGCAGCGGGTCTAGCGGGAGGGCCTTGGGGTACGAGCAGTACTTC; CDR3: CASSGSSGRALGYEQYF
size: once; V: TRBV6-4; D: -; J: TRBJ1-1; DNA: TGTGCCAGCAGTGACCCAGTTTCCACTGAAGCTTTCTTT; CDR3: CASSDPVSTEAFF
size: -; V: TRBV19; D: -; J: TRBJ1-2; DNA: TGTGCCAGTAGTACCCCGGGAGCCAGCTACACCTTC; CDR3: CASSTPGASYTF
size: -; V: TRBV7-9; D: -; J: TRBJ2-3; DNA: TGTGCCAGCAGCTCCCTCCCCCTTGGCGCAGATACGCAGTATTTT; CDR3: CASSSLPLGADTQYF
size: -; V: TRBV20-1; D: TRBD1; J: TRBJ1-1; DNA: TGCAGTGCTAGAGATGGCAGGGGGAGGGTGTCTTTCTTT; CDR3: CSARDGRGRVSFF
size: many; V: TRBV5-1; D: TRBD1; J: TRBJ2-6; DNA: TGCGCCAGCAGCACGACAGGGAACTCTGGGGCCAACGTCCTGACTTTC; CDR3: CASSTTGNSGANVLTF
size: many; V: TRBV6-5; D: TRBD1; J: TRBJ2-7; DNA: TGTGCCAGCACAGGGGGTTATTCCTACGAGCAGTACTTC; CDR3: CASTGGYSYEQYF
size: -; V: TRBV29-1; D: -; J: TRBJ1-1; DNA: TGCAGCGCAGACCGTACAGGCGCTACTGAAGCTTTCTTT; CDR3: CSADRTGATEAFF
size: -; V: TRBV7-2; D: -; J: TRBJ1-5; DNA: TGTGCCAGCAGTAACAGAAACACCGGGGAGCCCCAGCATTTT; CDR3: CASSNRNTGEPQHF
size: few; V: TRBV2; D: TRBD2; J: TRBJ2-2; DNA: TGTGCCAGCAGTCAAAAATCGAGCGGGGACACCGGGGAGCTGTTTTTT; CDR3: CASSQKSSGDTGELFF
size: many; V: TRBV19; D: -; J: TRBJ1-5; DNA: TGTGCCAGTAGTATACGGTCCGACCGAAGTTATCAGCCCCAGCATTTT; CDR3: CASSIRSDRSYQPQHF
size: -; V: TRBV11-2; D: -; J: TRBJ2-3; DNA: TGTGCCAGCAGCTTGTTCGCAGATACGCAGTATTTT; CDR3: CASSLFADTQYF
size: many; V: TRBV7-6; D: -; J: TRBJ2-5; DNA: TGTGCCAGCAGCTTCTGGGCTAGGGGTGCACAAGAGACCCAGTACTTC; CDR3: CASSFWARGAQETQYF
size: few; V: TRBV27; D: -; J: TRBJ2-7; DNA: TGTGCCAGCAGTTTATCGAACGGCTACGAGCAGTACTTC; CDR3: CASSLSNGYEQYF
size: few; V: TRBV7-9; D: -; J: TRBJ2-1; DNA: TGTGCCAGCAGCTTAAGAGTGTATGAGCAGTTCTTC; CDR3: CASSLRVYEQFF
size: -; V: TRBV4-1; D: TRBD1; J: TRBJ1-5; DNA: TGCGCCAGCAGCCACCCCGGACAGGGCAATGAGCCCCAGCATTTT; CDR3: CASSHPGQGNEPQHF
size: many; V: TRBV29-1; D: -; J: TRBJ1-2; DNA: TGCAGCGTCGAGAGCTATGGCTACACCTTC; CDR3: CSVESYGYTF
size: few; V: TRBV7-8; D: TRBD1; J: TRBJ1-3; DNA: TGTGCCAGCAGAGAGACTGGACAGGACTCTGGAAACACCATATATTTT; CDR3: CASRETGQDSGNTIYF
size: -; V: TRBV24-1; D: TRBD2; J: TRBJ2-7; DNA: TGTGCCACCAGTGAATCAACTAGGTTAGCGGGACCCCCCGAGCAGTACTTC; CDR3: CATSESTRLAGPPEQYF
size: few; V: TRBV7-9; D: -; J: TRBJ2-3; DNA: TGTGCCAGCAGGGCTAATGGACCCGATACGCAGTATTTT; CDR3: CASRANGPDTQYF
size: many; V: TRBV7-2; D: -; J: TRBJ1-2; DNA: TGTGCCAGCAGCTTAGCGAGAGCAACTAACTATGGCTACACCTTC; CDR3: CASSLARATNYGYTF
size: many; V: TRBV2; D: -; J: TRBJ2-1; DNA: TGTGCCAGCAGTGATTTGTTTTCCTACAATGAGCAGTTCTTC; CDR3: CASSDLFSYNEQFF
size: -; V: TRBV7-8; D: TRBD1; J: TRBJ1-6; DNA: TGTGCCAGCAGCTTACTGGGGGACAGCAATTCACCCCTCCACTTT; CDR3: CASSLLGDSNSPLHF
size: many; V: TRBV6-6; D: -; J: TRBJ1-1; DNA: TGTGCCAGCAGTTACCGGGGGTCAGGTACTGAAGCTTTCTTT; CDR3: CASSYRGSGTEAFF
size: -; V: TRBV10-3; D: TRBD2; J: TRBJ2-5; DNA: TGTGCCAGCAGTCCCTCTAGCGGGAGGGGGCAAGAGACCCAGTACTTC; CDR3: CASSPSSGRGQETQYF
size: -; V: TRBV9; D: -; J: TRBJ1-4; DNA: TGTGCCAGCAGCGTAGGAAGACCCGACGTCGGCGACCCTAATGAAAAACTGTTTTTT; CDR3: CASSVGRPDVGDPNEKLFF